Following are 15 T cell receptor beta chains from one sample sequenced in a study of Tregs in tolerant kidney transplant recipients. TCRdb keeps only in-frame clones here, not all; method: immunoSEQ multiplex PCR. This listing includes 25,000 to 35,000 clones. The source was CD8+ T cells from blood, collected before the transplant. The receptors were sampled from a human donor who received a combined kidney and bone marrow transplant.

In regard to this clone: The read terminates 3 residues ahead of where the CDR3 ends, so the germline J gene completes it. The V call is TRBV19, the J call TRBJ1-5; TRBD1 matches at 8 bases. The ends lost 4 bases at V and 6 bases at J; junction bases unmatched: 8. Germline CDR1 reads LNHDA; CDR2 reads SQIVND (reference sequence). The CDR3 spans 15 residues. CDR3 loop: CASSNDRGSRQPQHF. The part of the CDR3 DNA that was read is TGTGCCAGTAGTAACGACAGGGGATCGCGTCAGCCC.

The CDR3 DNA, read in part, is TGTGCCATGGGGACTAGCGGGGAAAGCACAGATACG. This translates into CAMGTSGESTDT. The full CDR3 reads CAMGTSGESTDTQYF. The V gene is TRBV10-3, the J gene TRBJ2-3, with 13 bases matching TRBD2. The CDR3 end lies 3 residues beyond the end of the read and is filled in from the germline J gene. Germline V lookup: CDR1 ENHRY, CDR2 SYGVKD. The V segment lost 9 bases and the J segment 0 bases; nucleotides outside the gene matches: 3. The CDR3 has 15 amino acids.

On this clone itself: The read ends 3 residues before the CDR3 terminus; that terminus is restored from the germline J gene. The chain links TRBV6-2 or TRBV6-3 to TRBJ2-7, with D perhaps matching TRBD1 (6 bases). Germline CDR1 MNHEY, CDR2 SVGEGT. This CDR3 contains 16 residues. Trimming stripped 2 bases from V and 2 bases from J, with 16 bases between. CDR3 residues: CASSYREAGATYEQYF. CDR3 bases read: TGTGCCAGCAGTTACAGAGAGGCAGGGGCTACCTACGAG.

Of note for this clone: Read coverage stops 3 residues before the CDR3 terminus; the germline J gene supplies the remainder. V usage is TRBV29-1 and J usage is TRBJ2-2, with D uncertain. Germline V gene sequence: CDR1 SQVTM, CDR2 ANQGSEA. The CDR3 is made up of 13 amino acids. With 4 bases removed from V and 5 bases from J, the gap between germline ends came to 11 bases. The CDR3: CSVGGSDTGELFF. The sequenced CDR3 bases are TGCAGCGTTGGTGGCAGTGATACCGGGGAG.

The CDR3 reads CAFLGGPGELFF. The CDR3 DNA, read in part, is TGTGCCTTCCTCGGGGGGCCCGGGGAG. The gene calls are TRBV30 and TRBJ2-2; a possible D gene is TRBD2 (7 bases). The missing CDR3 end, 3 residues past where the read stops, is filled in from the germline J gene. The V end lost 7 bases, the J end lost 6 bases, and 12 bases lay between the germline ends. This CDR3 comprises 12 residues. Germline V gene sequence: CDR1 GTSNPN, CDR2 SVGIG (reference sequence).

Comments on this clone: Read sequence stops 3 residues before the CDR3 end, and the germline J gene provides the missing end. The chain has TRBV11-2 and TRBJ1-2, with 8 bases matching TRBD1. The CDR3 length is 11 residues. Germline values: CDR1 SGHAT, CDR2 FQNNGV. The CDR3 DNA, read in part, is TGTGCCAGCAGTCGGACAGGGGGC. Translation: CASSRTGG. In full, the CDR3 reads CASSRTGGYTF.

In the case of this clone: The read finishes 3 residues shy of the CDR3 end, and the germline J gene is used to complete it. The V call is TRBV2, the J call TRBJ2-1; TRBD1 aligns across 8 bases. Looked up from germline, CDR1 is SNHLY and CDR2 is FYNNEI. CDR3 length equals 15 residues. V gave up 4 bases and J gave up 8 bases; unmatched junction bases: 10. The covered CDR3 bases are TGTGCCAGCAGTGCGGCAGGGGGCGCAACCGATGAG. It specifies CASSAAGGATDE. The entire CDR3 reads CASSAAGGATDEQFF.

On this clone itself: The read comes to an end 3 residues before the CDR3 does, leaving the germline J gene to fill in the end. The chain couples TRBV6-4 to TRBJ2-2, with D perhaps TRBD1 (5 bases). The V gene lost 6 bases and the J gene lost 7 bases, with 36 bases spanning the gap. Germline CDR1 MRHNA, CDR2 SNTAGT. CDR3 size: 21 residues. CDR3 region: CASRDTLGFIDSGWNHGELFF. The part of the CDR3 DNA that was read is TGTGCCAGCAGAGACACACTTGGGTTCATAGACTCAGGGTGGAATCACGGGGAG.

In the case of this clone: The read comes to an end 3 residues before the CDR3 does, leaving the germline J gene to fill in the end. This chain uses TRBV7-9 with TRBJ2-5; D might be TRBD1 (6 bases). From germline, CDR1 is SEHNR and CDR2 FQNEAQ (reference sequence). V was cut by 2 bases and J by 2 bases, with 6 bases left in between. The CDR3 spans 13 residues. The covered CDR3 bases are TGTGCCAGCAGCTTACAGGGGCAAGAGACC. Translated, it gives CASSLQGQET. In full, the CDR3 reads CASSLQGQETQYF.

Comments on this clone: The read gets to within 3 residues of the CDR3 end, and the germline J gene fills in the rest. V and J are TRBV12-3 or TRBV12-4 and TRBJ2-3; D unresolved. The CDR3 contains 14 residues. V was clipped by 5 bases and J by 2 bases, with 11 bases between them. The sequenced part of the CDR3 DNA is TGTGCCAGCAGTCCCCTTGGCCCCACAGATACG. Its translation is CASSPLGPTDT. The whole CDR3 sequence is CASSPLGPTDTQYF.

As regards this clone: The CDR3 goes on 3 residues after the read ends, and that part is filled in from the germline J gene. The chain recombines TRBV6-2 or TRBV6-3 with TRBJ1-1; D perhaps matches TRBD1 (6 bases). The CDR3 loop spans 16 amino acids. Looked up from germline, CDR1 is MNHEY and CDR2 is SVGEGT. V gave up 2 bases and J gave up 2 bases, with 15 bases separating them. The CDR3 spells CASSYRGGETNTEAFF. CDR3 DNA (partial): TGTGCCAGCAGTTACAGAGGGGGGGAGACTAACACTGAA.

Of note for this clone: The CDR3 is cut off 3 residues early in the read; its end comes from the germline J gene. This sequence joins TRBV2 and TRBJ1-1; tentative D call: TRBD1 (6 bases). Germline assignment: CDR1 SNHLY and CDR2 FYNNEI. Trimming pared 6 bases from V and 1 base from J, leaving 12 bases between. The CDR3 is 14 amino acids. The CDR3 here is CASREGVRNTEAFF. Partial CDR3 DNA: TGTGCCAGCAGGGAGGGGGTGCGGAACACTGAA.

About this clone itself: The DNA ends 3 residues before the CDR3 does, and the rest of the CDR3 is filled in from the germline J gene. The gene calls are TRBV7-9 and TRBJ1-1, with 8 bases aligning to TRBD1. The CDR3 loop spans 15 amino acids. Trimming took 5 bases from V and 3 from J; bases not matched to a gene: 8. The germline V gene has CDR1 SEHNR and CDR2 FQNEAQ (reference sequence). CDR3 DNA (partial): TGTGCCAGCAGCCACCTCGGGACAGGAGACACTGAA. This encodes CASSHLGTGDTE. The full CDR3 reads CASSHLGTGDTEAFF. The full variable domain, with the rest looked up from reference TRBV7-9 and TRBJ1-1, is DTGVSQNPRHKITKRGQNVTFRCDPISEHNRLYWYRQTLGQGPEFLTYFQNEAQLEKSRLLSDRFSAERPKGSFSTLEIQRTEQGDSAMYLCASSHLGTGDTEAFFGQGTRLTVV.

With regard to this clone: The DNA ends 3 residues before the CDR3 does, and the rest of the CDR3 is filled in from the germline J gene. The chain recombines TRBV18 with TRBJ2-7; 8 nucleotides agree with TRBD1. Per the germline V gene, CDR1 is KGHSH and CDR2 is LQKENI. Losses at the gene ends were 3 bases for V and 2 bases for J; bases not matched to a gene: 6. This CDR3 comprises 15 residues. Here the CDR3 reads CASSPQTGGPYEQYF. The part of the CDR3 DNA that was read is TGTGCCAGCTCACCGCAAACAGGGGGGCCCTACGAG.

As concerns this clone: The read ends 3 residues before the CDR3 terminus; that terminus is restored from the germline J gene. The chain has TRBV10-2 and TRBJ2-1; maybe TRBD2 (5 bases). CDR1 is WSHSY, CDR2 SAAADI, per germline. Trimming removed 10 bases at V and 7 bases at J, with 8 bases between. The CDR3 consists of 10 residues. CDR3: CATGVNEQFF. The part of the CDR3 DNA that was read is TGCGCCACCGGGGTAAATGAG.